The 19 T cell receptor beta chains in this list originate from one sample, sequenced in a study of blood T cell repertoires in COVID-19. Assay: immunoSEQ multiplex PCR; the TCRdb copy retains only in-frame clones and omits some. The sample includes a few hundred thousand clones, more than 70% seen only once; the top ten take roughly an eighth. The sequencing sample was made of peripheral blood. Every receptor here comes from a man of 80 years or more with acute or convalescent COVID-19.

V usage is TRBV29-1 and J usage is TRBJ2-2; 7 bases fit TRBD1. This CDR3 comprises 14 residues. The V segment lost 7 bases and the J segment 1 base; nucleotides outside the gene matches: 6. The germline V gene has CDR1 SQVTM and CDR2 ANQGSEA. DNA of the CDR3: TGCAGCGCTTCGACAGGGATGAACACCGGGGAGCTGTTTTTT. Translating it yields CSASTGMNTGELFF.

This clone turned up a few times. The chain links TRBV5-1 to TRBJ1-1, with D perhaps TRBD1 (6 bases). Germline V gene lookup returns CDR1 SGHRS and CDR2 YFSETQ. The CDR3 sequence is 14 residues long. V was cut by 4 bases and J by 0 bases, with 10 bases left in between. CDR3 sequence: CASSADSMNTEAFF. CDR3 nucleotides: TGCGCCAGCAGCGCGGACAGCATGAACACTGAAGCTTTCTTT.

The genes are TRBV28 and TRBJ1-5; tentative D call: TRBD1 (5 bases). The germline CDR1 and CDR2 sequences are MDHEN and SYDVKM. The CDR3 loop spans 14 amino acids. Deletions cut 7 bases from V and 6 bases from J, with 16 bases between. The CDR3 coding sequence is TGTGCCAGCACAGCCACGGGGGGAACTCAGCCCCAGCATTTT. Residues: CASTATGGTQPQHF.

The rearrangement joins TRBV15 to TRBJ2-1, with 11 nucleotides matching TRBD1. The CDR3 is made up of 17 amino acids. In germline, CDR1 is LNHNV, CDR2 YYDKDF (reference sequence). The V gene end was trimmed by 0 bases and the J gene end by 7 bases; junction bases not matched to a gene: 8. CDR3 loop: CATSRDMFGDRGNEQFF. The CDR3 DNA is TGTGCCACCAGCAGAGATATGTTTGGGGACAGGGGGAATGAGCAGTTCTTC.

The V gene is TRBV7-3, the J gene TRBJ2-3; a weak D match, TRBD2 (5 bases). CDR1 is SGHTA and CDR2 is FQGTGA in the germline V gene. With 5 bases removed from V and 3 bases from J, the gap between germline ends came to 12 bases. The CDR3 runs to 14 residues. The CDR3 DNA reads TGTGCCAGCAGCCCAATCGGGAAAACAGATACGCAGTATTTT. Translated, it gives CASSPIGKTDTQYF.

The V and J genes are TRBV4-1 and TRBJ1-1; D is undetermined. This CDR3 region has 14 residues. The V gene lost 1 base and the J gene lost 1 base, with 7 bases spanning the gap. CDR1 MGHRA and CDR2 YSYEKL come from the germline V gene. CDR3 bases: TGCGCCAGCAGCCAAGGCAGGTGGAACACTGAAGCTTTCTTT. Amino acid sequence: CASSQGRWNTEAFF.

This chain joins TRBV24-1 and TRBJ2-1; 8 bases fit TRBD2. The CDR3 extends over 14 amino acids. With V trimmed by 6 bases and J by 0 bases, 0 bases remained unmatched. CDR1 is KGHDR and CDR2 is SFDVKD in the germline V gene. The CDR3 nucleotides are TGTGCCACCAGTCGGGAGGGCTCCTACAATGAGCAGTTCTTC. It yields the protein CATSREGSYNEQFF.

The rearrangement joins TRBV29-1 to TRBJ1-4, with 7 bases aligning to TRBD1. Germline V gene lookup returns CDR1 SQVTM and CDR2 ANQGSEA. Trimming took 6 bases from V and 12 from J; bases not matched to a gene: 13. This CDR3 spans 13 amino acids. CDR3 loop: CSVGQVRTGELFF. The CDR3, as DNA: TGCAGCGTCGGACAGGTCCGGACGGGTGAACTGTTTTTT. Filled out from reference TRBV29-1 and TRBJ1-4, the complete variable domain reads SAVISQKPSRDICQRGTSLTIQCQVDSQVTMMFWYRQQPGQSLTLIATANQGSEATYESGFVIDKFPISRPNLTFSTLTVSNMSPEDSSIYLCSVGQVRTGELFFGSGTQLSVL.

The rearrangement joins TRBV4-3 to TRBJ1-2; 7 bases line up with TRBD1. The trim removed 0 bases at V and 1 base at J, leaving 2 bases unmatched. Germline V CDR1 and CDR2: LGHNA, YSLEER. The CDR3 spans 15 residues. The DNA for the CDR3 is TGCGCCAGCAGCCAAGAGTGGGACAGTAACTATGGCTACACCTTC. Amino acids: CASSQEWDSNYGYTF.

The gene calls are TRBV28 and TRBJ2-2; 8 nucleotides align to TRBD1. J was trimmed by 1 base and V by 5 bases; bases with no gene match: 3. The CDR3 is 15 residues long. CDR1 and CDR2 (germline): MDHEN, SYDVKM. CDR3 region: CASSTGQGNTGELFF. CDR3 DNA sequence: TGTGCCAGCAGTACCGGACAGGGGAACACCGGGGAGCTGTTTTTT. The full variable domain, its missing parts supplied by reference TRBV28 and TRBJ2-2, is DVKVTQSSRYLVKRTGEKVFLECVQDMDHENMFWYRQDPGLGLRLIYFSYDVKMKEKGDIPEGYSVSREKKERFSLILESASTNQTSMYLCASSTGQGNTGELFFGEGSRLTVL.

J is TRBJ1-2 and V is TRBV27, with 8 bases aligning to TRBD1. Germline CDR1 MNHEY, CDR2 SMNVEV (reference sequence). The CDR3 contains 19 residues. The V segment lost 4 bases and the J segment 4 bases; nucleotides outside the gene matches: 20. This chain's CDR3 is CASSYFGTGLTTPFYGYTF. In nucleotides, the CDR3 is TGTGCCAGCAGTTACTTTGGGACAGGCCTAACTACTCCTTTCTATGGCTACACCTTC.

This clone was observed a few times. This sequence joins TRBV2 and TRBJ1-3, with D perhaps matching TRBD1 (5 bases). Trimming removed 5 bases from V and 1 base from J, with 12 bases in between. This CDR3 has 15 residues. Germline CDR1 is SNHLY and CDR2 is FYNNEI. CDR3 in DNA: TGTGCCAGCAGTCCAGACAGTTTTTCTGGAAACACCATATATTTT. This encodes CASSPDSFSGNTIYF.

The chain recombines TRBV6-1 with TRBJ2-2, with D possibly TRBD1 on 5 matching bases. Germline values: CDR1 MNHNS, CDR2 SASEGT. V lost 4 bases and J 4 bases, leaving 19 bases between the germline ends. This CDR3 region has 17 residues. CDR3 amino acids: CASSALPQEQVTGELFF. The CDR3 DNA is TGTGCCAGCAGTGCACTCCCACAGGAGCAAGTCACCGGGGAGCTGTTTTTT.

Written as DNA, the CDR3 is TGTGCCAGCAGCCTCTCGGGACAGGGTACCATATATTTT. It encodes CASSLSGQGTIYF. The V call is TRBV5-4, the J call TRBJ1-3; 9 bases are shared with TRBD1. The CDR3 consists of 13 residues. V lost 4 bases to trimming and J lost 10 bases; unmatched junction nucleotides: 6. Germline CDR1 SGHNT, CDR2 YYREEE (reference sequence). Full variable domain (remainder filled in from reference TRBV5-4 and TRBJ1-3): ETGVTQSPTHLIKTRGQQVTLRCSSQSGHNTVSWYQQALGQGPQFIFQYYREEENGRGNFPPRFSGLQFPNYSSELNVNALELDDSALYLCASSLSGQGTIYFGEGSWLTVV.

The gene calls are TRBV10-3 and TRBJ2-7; weak D call: TRBD2 (6 bases). The CDR3 runs to 13 residues. V lost 9 bases, J lost 6 bases, and 18 bases lay in between. Looked up from germline, CDR1 is ENHRY and CDR2 is SYGVKD. The DNA of the CDR3 is TGTGCCATATTACATTCGGGAGCCGGCGAGCAGTACTTC. Translated: CAILHSGAGEQYF.

The sample holds one count of this clone. The chain joins TRBV9 to TRBJ2-2; 11 bases agree with TRBD1. J lost 5 bases, V lost 3 bases, and 3 bases had no gene match. There are 15 residues in the CDR3. Germline CDR1 is SGDLS and CDR2 is YYNGEE. For the CDR3, the DNA is TGTGCCAGCAGCGCCGGGACAGGGGGAACCGGGGAGCTGTTTTTT. Its translation: CASSAGTGGTGELFF.

The chain combines TRBV12-3 or TRBV12-4 with TRBJ2-7; D may be TRBD1 (5 bases). Trimming took off 7 bases at V and 0 bases at J, with 10 bases between the two ends. The CDR3 contains 13 residues. CDR3 in amino acids: CASTLDISYEQYF. CDR3 DNA sequence: TGTGCCAGCACCCTGGACATCTCCTACGAGCAGTACTTC.

As DNA, the CDR3 is TGTGCCAGCAGCTCCAGGGACAGGGCGGGGGAATCACCCCTCCACTTT. Its translation: CASSSRDRAGESPLHF. The V call is TRBV5-6, the J call TRBJ1-6; 9 bases map to TRBD1. The CDR3 has 16 amino acids. CDR1 is SGHDT, CDR2 YYEEEE, per germline. V shed 3 bases, J shed 10 bases, and the junction held 11 bases outside the gene matches.

About this clone: The identical CDR3 is also encoded by other nucleotide sequences in the sample. The CDR3 loop is CASSLGTGANTEAFF. The CDR3 DNA sequence: TGTGCCAGCAGTTTAGGGACAGGGGCGAACACTGAAGCTTTCTTT. The V gene is TRBV27, the J gene TRBJ1-1, with TRBD1 matching 10 bases. Germline assignment: CDR1 MNHEY and CDR2 SMNVEV (reference sequence). The V gene end was trimmed by 2 bases and the J gene end by 1 base; junction bases not matched to a gene: 1. The CDR3 loop spans 15 amino acids.